This is a list of T cell receptor beta chains from one sample in a study of OX40 agonist ivuxolimab in advanced cancers. Method: immunoSEQ multiplex PCR; TCRdb's copy keeps in-frame clones and lacks some. Altogether tens of thousands of clones are present, roughly 92% being singletons, with the ten largest covering 0.4% to 0.5%. The source material was CD4+ or CD8+ T cells sorted from blood, sampled in a trial of the OX40 agonist ivuxolimab. Source of these receptors: an adult with an advanced solid tumor such as melanoma, head and neck, liver or kidney cancer. CDR3s include the opening cysteine and the closing phenylalanine or tryptophan. A D gene is named only where the DNA matches it firmly. Clone size is given for some rows only: seen once, a few or many times, or a class if the clone is expanded.

d_call,clone_size,v_call,j_call,cdr3_aa,cdr3_nt
.,.,TRBV18,TRBJ2-5,CASSRQEETQYF,TGTGCCAGCTCACGACAGGAAGAGACCCAGTACTTC
.,.,TRBV5-4,TRBJ1-2,CASSLASFSDNYGYTF,TGTGCCAGCAGCTTGGCGTCGTTTTCGGATAACTATGGCTACACCTTC
.,.,TRBV19,TRBJ2-1,CASSILTIDNEQFF,TGTGCCAGTAGTATTTTGACAATCGACAATGAGCAGTTCTTC
.,.,TRBV2,TRBJ2-5,CASSEGGGPIQTQYF,TGTGCCAGCAGTGAAGGTGGGGGACCAATTCAGACCCAGTACTTC
.,.,TRBV9,TRBJ1-3,CASSVGTPPHNSGNTIYF,TGTGCCAGCAGCGTAGGTACACCGCCACACAACTCTGGAAACACCATATATTTT
TRBD1,.,TRBV5-1,TRBJ1-1,CASSSTGGAEAFF,TGCGCCAGCAGCTCGACAGGGGGAGCTGAAGCTTTCTTT
.,.,TRBV7-2,TRBJ1-5,CASSLVGGGINQPQHF,TGTGCCAGCAGCTTAGTTGGAGGCGGGATCAATCAGCCCCAGCATTTT
TRBD1,.,TRBV7-8,TRBJ1-1,CASSYRTGAATEAFF,TGTGCCAGCAGCTACCGGACAGGGGCGGCAACTGAAGCTTTCTTT
.,.,TRBV6-5,TRBJ2-7,CASSWGGDLEQYF,TGTGCCAGCAGTTGGGGAGGCGACCTCGAGCAGTACTTC
.,.,TRBV4-3,TRBJ1-2,CASSQPGTPARGYTF,TGCGCCAGCAGCCAACCTGGGACTCCAGCCCGTGGCTACACCTTC
TRBD1,.,TRBV5-1,TRBJ1-3,CASSDGTAGNTIYF,TGCGCCAGCAGCGACGGGACAGCCGGAAACACCATATATTTT
.,few,TRBV6-1,TRBJ1-2,CASSERLGGYTF,TGTGCCAGCAGTGAGCGATTAGGGGGCTACACCTTC
.,.,TRBV10-1,TRBJ2-2,CASSEAGDTGELFF,TGCGCCAGCAGTGAGGCAGGGGACACCGGGGAGCTGTTTTTT
.,.,TRBV7-7,TRBJ2-5,CASGVGETQYF,TGTGCCAGCGGAGTGGGAGAGACCCAGTACTTC
.,.,TRBV2,TRBJ2-5,CASSEGGTPGGETQYF,TGTGCCAGCAGTGAAGGAGGCACACCCGGGGGAGAGACCCAGTACTTC
TRBD2,.,TRBV5-4,TRBJ2-1,CASSLAASGVRNEQFF,TGTGCCAGCAGCTTGGCCGCTAGCGGGGTACGGAATGAGCAGTTCTTC
TRBD2,.,TRBV5-4,TRBJ2-2,CASSIQGLVTGELFF,TGTGCCAGCAGCATTCAGGGACTAGTAACCGGGGAGCTGTTTTTT
.,.,TRBV19,TRBJ2-7,CASSIDSQGLGSLGEQYF,TGTGCCAGTAGTATAGATTCCCAGGGGTTAGGGAGCCTGGGGGAGCAGTACTTC
.,.,TRBV5-1,TRBJ2-3,CASSLGADTSTDTQYF,TGCGCCAGCAGCTTAGGAGCGGATACTAGCACAGATACGCAGTATTTT
.,.,TRBV2,TRBJ2-5,CASSASALQETQYF,TGTGCCAGCAGTGCTAGTGCACTCCAAGAGACCCAGTACTTC
TRBD2,.,TRBV7-2,TRBJ2-7,CASSSGLAGGEQYF,TGTGCCAGCAGCTCAGGACTAGCGGGCGGCGAGCAGTACTTC
.,.,TRBV19,TRBJ1-1,CACSRNTEAFF,TGTGCCTGTAGCAGAAACACTGAAGCTTTCTTT
.,.,TRBV18,TRBJ1-4,CASSETGEKLFF,TGTGCCAGCTCAGAGACAGGTGAAAAACTGTTTTTT
TRBD1,.,TRBV19,TRBJ1-5,CASSVGTGYSNQPQHF,TGTGCCAGTAGTGTGGGGACAGGCTATAGCAATCAGCCCCAGCATTTT
TRBD2,.,TRBV5-1,TRBJ2-5,CASSPGLAGEKETQYF,TGCGCCAGCAGCCCGGGACTAGCGGGAGAGAAAGAGACCCAGTACTTC
.,.,TRBV7-9,TRBJ2-1,CASSLNENSMFF,TGTGCCAGCAGCTTAAATGAAAATAGTATGTTCTTC
.,.,TRBV4-1,TRBJ2-5,CASSHFREETQYF,TGCGCCAGCAGCCATTTCAGGGAAGAGACCCAGTACTTC
.,.,TRBV12-5,TRBJ2-7,CASALGLPADEQYF,TGTGCTAGTGCCCTGGGACTCCCTGCCGACGAGCAGTACTTC
.,once,TRBV7-8,TRBJ2-3,CASSPHGIRNLGSTDTQYF,TGTGCCAGCAGCCCCCATGGGATAAGAAACTTAGGAAGCACAGATACGCAGTATTTT
.,.,TRBV7-9,TRBJ2-7,CASSLGPRDEQYF,TGTGCCAGCAGCTTAGGCCCCAGGGACGAGCAGTACTTC
.,.,TRBV28,TRBJ2-7,CASSLVREQYF,TGTGCCAGCAGTTTGGTTCGTGAGCAGTACTTC